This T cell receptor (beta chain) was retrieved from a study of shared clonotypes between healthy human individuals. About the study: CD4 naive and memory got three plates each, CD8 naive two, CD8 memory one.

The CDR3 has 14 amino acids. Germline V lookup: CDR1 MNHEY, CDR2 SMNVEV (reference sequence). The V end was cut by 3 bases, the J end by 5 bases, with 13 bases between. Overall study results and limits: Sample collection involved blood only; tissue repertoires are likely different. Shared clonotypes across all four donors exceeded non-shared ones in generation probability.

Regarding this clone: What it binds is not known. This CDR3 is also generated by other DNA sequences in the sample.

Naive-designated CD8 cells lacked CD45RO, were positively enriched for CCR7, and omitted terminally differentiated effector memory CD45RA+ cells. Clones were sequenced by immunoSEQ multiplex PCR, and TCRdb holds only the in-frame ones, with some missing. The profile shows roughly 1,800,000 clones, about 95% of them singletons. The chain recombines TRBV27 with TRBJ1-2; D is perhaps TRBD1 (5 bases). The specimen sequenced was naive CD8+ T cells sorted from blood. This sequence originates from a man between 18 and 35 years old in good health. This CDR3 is CASSLKGAGYGYTF. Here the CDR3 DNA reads TGTGCCAGCAGTTTGAAAGGGGCAGGGTATGGCTACACCTTC.